Presented here are 14 T cell receptor beta chains from one specimen sequenced in a study of cytomegalovirus exposure and HLA in healthy donors. Only in-frame clones appear in the TCRdb table, and some are missing; sequencing was by immunoSEQ multiplex PCR. The table has more than 150,000 clones, around 82% seen once. Source material: PBMCs. The receptors stem from a woman younger than 35 in good health and CMV-seropositive.

The V gene is TRBV9, the J gene TRBJ2-2; tentatively, D is TRBD1 (5 bases). Trimming stripped 3 bases from V and 1 base from J, with 7 bases between. CDR3 size: 14 residues. CDR1 and CDR2 (germline): SGDLS, YYNGEE. CDR3 residues: CASSGTLNTGELFF. The CDR3 DNA follows: TGTGCCAGCAGCGGGACACTGAACACCGGGGAGCTGTTTTTT.

The J gene is TRBJ2-6, the V gene TRBV6-5; tentatively, D is TRBD2 (5 bases). With 8 bases removed from V and 0 bases from J, the gap between germline ends came to 8 bases. Germline values: CDR1 MNHEY, CDR2 SVGAGI. The CDR3 contains 14 residues. CDR3 region: CASQAGSGANVLTF. The CDR3, as DNA: TGTGCCAGCCAGGCGGGCTCTGGGGCCAACGTCCTGACTTTC.

This chain connects TRBV9 to TRBJ2-2, with D possibly being TRBD2 (5 bases). Trimming cost V 1 base and J 4 bases, with 11 bases left between them. The CDR3 runs 15 residues. Germline CDR1 SGDLS, CDR2 YYNGEE. The DNA for the CDR3 is TGTGCCAGCAGCGTAAGAGAAGGGAGCACCGGGGAGCTGTTTTTT. It is translated as CASSVREGSTGELFF.

The V call is TRBV27, the J call TRBJ2-2; 8 positions agree with TRBD2. V shed 6 bases, J shed 7 bases, and the junction held 13 bases outside the gene matches. CDR1 and CDR2 (germline): MNHEY, SMNVEV (reference sequence). The CDR3 has 16 residues. In DNA, the CDR3 is TGTGCCAGCAGCTCCCTACCGGGACTAGATAACGGGGAGCTGTTTTTT. Its translation: CASSSLPGLDNGELFF.

This clone was seen only once. The V and J genes are TRBV19 and TRBJ1-6; D is uncertain. This CDR3 region has 15 residues. CDR1 is LNHDA and CDR2 is SQIVND in the germline V gene (reference sequence). The ends were cut back, 1 base at V and 2 bases at J, with 6 bases in the middle. Here the CDR3 reads CASSIGSTYNSPLHF. In DNA, the CDR3 is TGTGCCAGTAGTATAGGGAGCACCTATAATTCACCCCTCCACTTT.

V usage is TRBV11-2 and J usage is TRBJ2-3; no reliable D call. CDR3 size: 15 residues. V lost 1 base and J 2 bases, leaving 10 bases between the germline ends. CDR1 SGHAT and CDR2 FQNNGV come from the germline V gene. CDR3 amino acids: CASSLARKTTDTQYF. CDR3 DNA: TGTGCCAGCAGCTTAGCCAGGAAAACCACAGATACGCAGTATTTT.

The chain uses TRBV19 and TRBJ1-1; 7 bases match TRBD1. This CDR3 has 14 residues. V was pared by 8 bases and J by 8 bases, with 14 bases of the junction left unmatched. In germline, CDR1 is LNHDA, CDR2 SQIVND (reference sequence). The CDR3 DNA sequence: TGTGCCAGTCTACAGGGGCCCCGACACCGAGAAGCTTTCTTT. This translates into CASLQGPRHREAFF.

Note on this clone: A junction end diverges from the germline sequence, so it may reflect a read error. This rearrangement joins TRBV7-8 to TRBJ2-1; D possibly corresponds to TRBD2 (6 bases). This CDR3 region has 12 residues. The germline gives CDR1 SGHVS, CDR2 FQNEAQ. The CDR3 bases are TGTGCCAGCAGCTCCCCGGGGGTCCGAGTCGTCTTC. Encoded protein: CASSSPGVRVVF.

This clone was seen more than once but under ten times. The chain recombines TRBV7-9 with TRBJ1-1; D remains unclear. V shed 11 bases and J shed 4 bases, with 5 bases lying between them. CDR1 SEHNR and CDR2 FQNEAQ come from the germline V gene (reference sequence). This CDR3 comprises 9 residues. The CDR3 DNA is TGTGCCTTCGGCACTGAAGCTTTCTTT. Translation gives CAFGTEAFF.

The rearrangement links TRBV19 to TRBJ2-3; 14 bases fit TRBD2. Germline CDR1 reads LNHDA; CDR2 reads SQIVND (reference sequence). CDR3 size: 15 residues. The V and J ends lost 8 bases and 6 bases, in that order; junction bases with no gene match: 7. The CDR3 region is CASRTSGGFTDTQYF. The CDR3 bases are TGTGCCAGTCGGACTAGCGGGGGGTTTACGGATACGCAGTATTTT.

This CDR3 is CASSLASSYEQYF. The CDR3 bases are TGCGCCAGCAGCTTGGCCAGTTCCTACGAGCAGTACTTC. This chain connects TRBV5-1 to TRBJ2-7; no definite D call. CDR1 and CDR2 from the germline V gene are SGHRS and YFSETQ. The CDR3 runs to 13 residues. Deletions cut 0 bases from V and 1 base from J, with 5 bases between.

The chain joins TRBV7-9 to TRBJ2-3, with a weak D call TRBD2 (6 bases). Germline V gene lookup returns CDR1 SEHNR and CDR2 FQNEAQ (reference sequence). V was pared by 2 bases and J by 3 bases, with 9 bases between. This CDR3 comprises 14 residues. CDR3 region: CASSLSSDTDTQYF. For the CDR3, the DNA is TGTGCCAGCAGCTTATCTAGCGATACAGATACGCAGTATTTT.

The CDR3 region is CATSRQSNGEYGYTF. In DNA, the CDR3 is TGTGCCACCAGCAGACAATCAAATGGGGAGTATGGCTACACCTTC. This chain connects TRBV15 to TRBJ1-2; D gene ambiguous. Per the germline V gene, CDR1 is LNHNV and CDR2 is YYDKDF (reference sequence). The CDR3 runs 15 residues. V was pared by 2 bases and J by 5 bases, with 15 bases between.

This clone was observed a few times. This sequence joins TRBV7-3 and TRBJ2-2; no clear D. The V and J ends lost 6 bases and 0 bases respectively, with 5 bases between them. Germline CDR1 is SGHTA and CDR2 is FQGTGA. The CDR3 covers 13 residues. As DNA, the CDR3 is TGTGCCAGCAGACAGACGAACACCGGGGAGCTGTTTTTT. It specifies CASRQTNTGELFF. Full variable domain (outside the CDR3, taken from reference TRBV7-3 and TRBJ2-2): GAGVSQTPSNKVTEKGKYVELRCDPISGHTALYWYRQSLGQGPEFLIYFQGTGAADDSGLPNDRFFAVRPEGSVSTLKIQRTERGDSAVYLCASRQTNTGELFFGEGSRLTVL.